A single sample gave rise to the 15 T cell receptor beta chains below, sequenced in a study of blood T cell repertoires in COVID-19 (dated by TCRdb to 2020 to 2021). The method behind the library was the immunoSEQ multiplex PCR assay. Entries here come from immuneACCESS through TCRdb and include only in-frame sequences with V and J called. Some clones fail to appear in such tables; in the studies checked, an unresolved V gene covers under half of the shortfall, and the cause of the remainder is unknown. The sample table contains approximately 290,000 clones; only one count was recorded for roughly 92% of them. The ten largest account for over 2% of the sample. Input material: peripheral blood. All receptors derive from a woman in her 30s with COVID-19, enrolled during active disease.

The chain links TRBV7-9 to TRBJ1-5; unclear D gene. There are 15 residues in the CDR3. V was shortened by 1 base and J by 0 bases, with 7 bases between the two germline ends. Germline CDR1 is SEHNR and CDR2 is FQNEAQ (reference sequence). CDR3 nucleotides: TGTGCCAGCAGCTTAGGCGGATATAGCAATCAGCCCCAGCATTTT. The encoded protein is CASSLGGYSNQPQHF.

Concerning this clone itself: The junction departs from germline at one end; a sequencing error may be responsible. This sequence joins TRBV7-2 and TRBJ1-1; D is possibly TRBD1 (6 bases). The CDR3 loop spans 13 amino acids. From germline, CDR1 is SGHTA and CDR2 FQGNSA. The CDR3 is CASTLQGNTEAFF. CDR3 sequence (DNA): TGTGCCAGCACCTTACAGGGGAACACTGAAGCTTTCTTT. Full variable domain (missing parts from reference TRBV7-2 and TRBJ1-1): GAGVSQSPSNKVTEKGKDVELRCDPISGHTALYWYRQSLGQGLEFLIYFQGNSAPDKSGLPSDRFSAERTGGSVSTLTIQRTQQEDSAVYLCASTLQGNTEAFFGQGTRLTVV.

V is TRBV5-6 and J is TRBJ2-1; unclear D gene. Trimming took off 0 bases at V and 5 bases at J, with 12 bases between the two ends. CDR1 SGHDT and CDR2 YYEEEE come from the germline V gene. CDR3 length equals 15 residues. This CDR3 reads CASSLVVYKNNEQFF. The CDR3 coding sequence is TGTGCCAGCAGCTTGGTCGTTTACAAGAACAATGAGCAGTTCTTC.

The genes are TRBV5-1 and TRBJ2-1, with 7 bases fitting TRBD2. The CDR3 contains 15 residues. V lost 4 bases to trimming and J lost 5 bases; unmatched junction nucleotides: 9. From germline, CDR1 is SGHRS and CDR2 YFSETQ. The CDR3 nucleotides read TGCGCCAGCAGCCCCGGGGGGAATCAGGACAATGAGCAGTTCTTC. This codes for CASSPGGNQDNEQFF.

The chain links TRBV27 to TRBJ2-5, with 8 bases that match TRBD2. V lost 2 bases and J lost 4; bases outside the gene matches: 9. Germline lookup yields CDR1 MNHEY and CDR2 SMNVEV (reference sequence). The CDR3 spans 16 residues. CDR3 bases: TGTGCCAGCAGTTTAAGGCTGAGGACTAGCCTAGAGACCCAGTACTTC. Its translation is CASSLRLRTSLETQYF.

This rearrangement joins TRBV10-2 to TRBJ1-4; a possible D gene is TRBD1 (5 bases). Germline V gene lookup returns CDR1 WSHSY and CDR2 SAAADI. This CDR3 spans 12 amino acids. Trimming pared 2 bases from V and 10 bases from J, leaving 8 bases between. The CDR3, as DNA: TGCGCCAGCAGTGAGCCAACAGGAAAACTGTTTTTT. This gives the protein CASSEPTGKLFF.

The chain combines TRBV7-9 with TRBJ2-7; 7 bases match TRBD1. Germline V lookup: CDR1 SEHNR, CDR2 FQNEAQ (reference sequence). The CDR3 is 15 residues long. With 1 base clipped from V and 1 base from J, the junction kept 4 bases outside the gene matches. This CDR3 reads CASSLGTGVSYEQYF. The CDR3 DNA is TGTGCCAGCAGCTTAGGAACAGGGGTTTCCTACGAGCAGTACTTC.

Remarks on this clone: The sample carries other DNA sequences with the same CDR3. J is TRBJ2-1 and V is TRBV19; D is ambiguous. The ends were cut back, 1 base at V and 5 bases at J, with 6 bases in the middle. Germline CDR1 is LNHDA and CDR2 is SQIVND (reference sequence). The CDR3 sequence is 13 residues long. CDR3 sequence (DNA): TGTGCCAGTAGTATAGGCAGTAACAATGAGCAGTTCTTC. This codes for CASSIGSNNEQFF.

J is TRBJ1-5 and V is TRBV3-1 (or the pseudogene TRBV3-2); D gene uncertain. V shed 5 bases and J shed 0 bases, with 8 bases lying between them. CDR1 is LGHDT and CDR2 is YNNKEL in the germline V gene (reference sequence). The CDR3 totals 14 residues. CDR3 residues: CASSDTGSNQPQHF. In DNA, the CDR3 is TGTGCCAGCAGCGACACCGGTAGCAATCAGCCCCAGCATTTT.

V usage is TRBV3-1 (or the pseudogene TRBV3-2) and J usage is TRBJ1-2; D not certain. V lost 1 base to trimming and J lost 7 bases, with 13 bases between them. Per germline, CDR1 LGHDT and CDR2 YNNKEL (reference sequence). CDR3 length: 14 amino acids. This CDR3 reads CASSQVSGVGGYTF. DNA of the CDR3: TGTGCCAGCAGCCAAGTATCCGGGGTTGGTGGCTACACCTTC.

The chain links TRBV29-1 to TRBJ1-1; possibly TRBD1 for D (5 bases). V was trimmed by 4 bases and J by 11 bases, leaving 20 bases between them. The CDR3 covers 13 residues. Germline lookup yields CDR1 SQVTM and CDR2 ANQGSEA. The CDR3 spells CSVVLGGHPRAFF. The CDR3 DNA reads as TGCAGCGTTGTATTGGGGGGTCATCCCCGGGCTTTCTTT.

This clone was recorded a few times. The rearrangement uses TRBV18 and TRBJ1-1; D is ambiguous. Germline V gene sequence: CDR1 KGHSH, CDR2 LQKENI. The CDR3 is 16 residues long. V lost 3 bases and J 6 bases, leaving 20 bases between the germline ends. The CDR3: CASSPLLYSLVAEAFF. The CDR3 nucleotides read TGTGCCAGCTCACCTTTACTTTACAGCTTAGTAGCTGAAGCTTTCTTT.

Here the CDR3 reads CASSPRVAGWETQYF. CDR3 DNA: TGTGCCAGCTCACCACGAGTCGCAGGGTGGGAGACCCAGTACTTC. The chain links TRBV18 to TRBJ2-5; TRBD1 is a possible D gene (5 bases). Trimming removed 1 base from V and 5 bases from J, with 14 bases in between. Germline CDR1 and CDR2: KGHSH and LQKENI. The CDR3 extends over 15 amino acids.

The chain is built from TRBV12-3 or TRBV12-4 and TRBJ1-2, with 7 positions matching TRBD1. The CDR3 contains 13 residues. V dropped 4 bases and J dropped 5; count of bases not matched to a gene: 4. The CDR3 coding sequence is TGTGCCAGCAGTTCGACAGGGAGGTATGGCTACACCTTC. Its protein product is CASSSTGRYGYTF.

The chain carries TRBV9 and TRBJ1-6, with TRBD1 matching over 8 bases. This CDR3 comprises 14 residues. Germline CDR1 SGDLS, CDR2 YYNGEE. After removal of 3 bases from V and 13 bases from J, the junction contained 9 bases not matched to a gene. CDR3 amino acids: CASSARDRYSPLHF. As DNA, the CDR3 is TGTGCCAGCAGCGCCCGGGACAGGTACTCGCCCCTCCACTTT.